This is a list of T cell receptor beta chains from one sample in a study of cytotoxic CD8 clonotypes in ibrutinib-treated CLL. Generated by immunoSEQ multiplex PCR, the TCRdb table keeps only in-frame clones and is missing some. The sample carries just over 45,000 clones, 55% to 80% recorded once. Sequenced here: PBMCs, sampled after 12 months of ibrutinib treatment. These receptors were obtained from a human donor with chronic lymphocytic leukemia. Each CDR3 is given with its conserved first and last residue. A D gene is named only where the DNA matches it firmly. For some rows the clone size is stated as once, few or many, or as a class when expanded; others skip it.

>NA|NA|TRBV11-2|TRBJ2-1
CASSLGPGTHEQFF
TGTGCCAGCAGCTTAGGGCCGGGGACACATGAGCAGTTCTTC
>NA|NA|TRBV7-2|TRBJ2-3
CASSPDTVVTDTQYF
TGTGCCAGCAGCCCAGATACCGTGGTCACAGATACGCAGTATTTT
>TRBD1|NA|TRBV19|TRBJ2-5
CASSIVGTGVETQYF
TGTGCCAGTAGTATAGTAGGGACAGGGGTAGAGACCCAGTACTTC
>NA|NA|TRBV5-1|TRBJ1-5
CASSLGQHSNQPQHF
TGCGCCAGCAGCTTGGGGCAACATAGCAATCAGCCCCAGCATTTT
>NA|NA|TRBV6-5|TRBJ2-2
CASNFYTGELFF
TGTGCCAGCAATTTTTACACCGGGGAGCTGTTTTTT
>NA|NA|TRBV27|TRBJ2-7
CASSSYPGGRYEQYF
TGTGCCAGCAGTTCCTATCCGGGGGGCAGGTACGAGCAGTACTTC
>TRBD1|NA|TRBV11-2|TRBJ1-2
CASSSGGRNSYTF
TGTGCCAGCAGCTCAGGGGGCAGGAATAGCTACACCTTC
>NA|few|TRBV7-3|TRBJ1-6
CASSPGTANSPLHF
TGTGCCAGCAGCCCCGGGACGGCAAATTCACCCCTCCACTTT
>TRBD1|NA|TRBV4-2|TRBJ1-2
CASSHARGQLINYGYTF
TGTGCCAGCAGCCACGCCAGGGGGCAGTTGATTAACTATGGCTACACCTTC
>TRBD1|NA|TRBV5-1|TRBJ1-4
CASSRQGAEEEKLFF
TGCGCCAGCAGCCGACAGGGGGCTGAGGAAGAAAAACTGTTTTTT
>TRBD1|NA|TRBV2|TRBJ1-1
CASSGDSPRAFF
TGTGCCAGCAGCGGGGACAGCCCTCGGGCTTTCTTT
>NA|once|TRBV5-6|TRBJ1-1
CASSLRRARRSEAFF
TGTGCCAGCAGCTTACGCAGGGCAAGGAGGTCTGAAGCTTTCTTT
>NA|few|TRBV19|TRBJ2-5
CASSHEGGRETQYF
TGTGCCAGTAGCCACGAGGGGGGGAGAGAGACCCAGTACTTC
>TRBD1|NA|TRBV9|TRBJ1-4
CASSVAGTENEKLFF
TGTGCCAGCAGCGTAGCCGGGACAGAAAATGAAAAACTGTTTTTT
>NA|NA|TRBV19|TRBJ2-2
CASSILDGDGELFF
TGTGCCAGTAGTATCCTGGATGGGGACGGGGAGCTGTTTTTT
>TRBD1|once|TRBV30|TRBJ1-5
CAWSYGSGGDQPQHF
TGTGCCTGGAGTTATGGATCAGGGGGGGATCAGCCCCAGCATTTT
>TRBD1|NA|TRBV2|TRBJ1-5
CASIRTQGLNQPQHF
TGTGCCAGCATTCGGACACAGGGGCTCAATCAGCCCCAGCATTTT
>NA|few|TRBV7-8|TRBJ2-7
CASSFRTAYEQYF
TGTGCCAGCAGCTTCAGGACAGCCTACGAGCAGTACTTC
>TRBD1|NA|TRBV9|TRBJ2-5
CASRGQGAGETQYF
TGTGCCAGCAGAGGACAGGGGGCTGGGGAGACCCAGTACTTC
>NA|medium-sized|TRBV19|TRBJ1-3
CASNSEDRWGTIYF
TGTGCCAGTAATTCCGAAGACAGGTGGGGCACCATATATTTT
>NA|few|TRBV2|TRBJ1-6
CASKTGTNSPLHF
TGTGCCAGCAAAACAGGGACGAATTCACCCCTCCACTTT
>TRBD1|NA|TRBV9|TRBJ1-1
CASSRDRGNTEAFF
TGTGCCAGCAGCAGGGACAGGGGGAACACTGAAGCTTTCTTT
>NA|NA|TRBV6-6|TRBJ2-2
CASSWRDTGELFF
TGTGCCAGCAGTTGGCGGGACACCGGGGAGCTGTTTTTT
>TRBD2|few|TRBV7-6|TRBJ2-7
CASSLARGLLVEQYF
TGTGCCAGCAGCTTAGCTAGGGGACTACTGGTCGAGCAGTACTTC
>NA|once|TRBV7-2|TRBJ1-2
CASSLAGGGLSYGYTF
TGTGCCAGCAGCTTAGCCGGGGGGGGGTTAAGCTATGGCTACACCTTC
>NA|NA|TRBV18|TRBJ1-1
CASSPPSIHTEAFF
TGTGCCAGCTCACCACCAAGTATTCACACTGAAGCTTTCTTT
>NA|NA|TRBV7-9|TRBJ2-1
CASSLDVIWSNEQFF
TGTGCCAGCAGCTTAGATGTAATCTGGTCGAATGAGCAGTTCTTC
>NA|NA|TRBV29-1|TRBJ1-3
CSVGGKDTIYF
TGCAGCGTTGGGGGGAAAGACACCATATATTTT
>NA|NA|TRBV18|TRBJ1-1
CASSPGVESTEAFF
TGTGCCAGCTCTCCGGGGGTTGAGAGCACTGAAGCTTTCTTT
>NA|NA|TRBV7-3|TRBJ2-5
CASSPSLDGETQYF
TGTGCCAGCAGCCCCTCTCTAGATGGGGAGACCCAGTACTTC
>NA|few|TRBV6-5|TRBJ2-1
CASSRGNNEQFF
TGTGCCAGCAGTAGGGGAAACAATGAGCAGTTCTTC
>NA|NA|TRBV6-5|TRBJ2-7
CASSYGWSRIYEQYF
TGTGCCAGCAGTTACGGGTGGTCTAGAATCTACGAGCAGTACTTC
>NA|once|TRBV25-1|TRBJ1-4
CASSDRDANEKLFF
TGTGCCAGCAGTGACCGGGACGCTAATGAAAAACTGTTTTTT
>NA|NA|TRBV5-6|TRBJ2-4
CASSLVGDGVGNIQYF
TGTGCCAGCAGCTTGGTGGGGGATGGGGTCGGAAACATTCAGTACTTC
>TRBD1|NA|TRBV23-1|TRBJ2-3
CASSPMGQGVHTQYF
TGCGCCAGCAGTCCTATGGGACAGGGGGTACATACGCAGTATTTT